These 13 T cell receptor beta chains were sequenced from one sample in a study of beta chain features in type 1 diabetes. General observations from the study: Type 1 diabetes patients had TCRB CDR3s that were shorter (moderately but significantly so) in all four CD4+ subsets.

Their antigen targets remain unknown. Every bit of the isolated RNA underwent reverse transcription, so sequencing read expressed TCRB transcripts. Using immunoSEQ multiplex PCR, the repertoire was profiled, and TCRdb retains in-frame clones only, with some absent. The table includes roughly 400,000 clones, about 10% detected once. Source material: central memory CD4+ T cells from blood. The receptors come from a man younger than 45 with type 1 diabetes.

This chain joins TRBV6-1 and TRBJ1-1, with D possibly TRBD1 on 5 matching bases. CDR3 length: 14 residues. The germline CDR1 and CDR2 sequences are MNHNS and SASEGT. The V end was cut by 6 bases, the J end by 3 bases, with 14 bases between. For the CDR3, the DNA is TGTGCCAGCAGGTCCGGAGAGGGACACACTGAAGCTTTCTTT. It translates to CASRSGEGHTEAFF.

The chain combines TRBV4-3 with TRBJ2-3, with TRBD2 matching over 9 bases. The germline V gene has CDR1 LGHNA and CDR2 YSLEER. Trimming took 0 bases from V and 0 from J; bases not matched to a gene: 7. The CDR3 has 18 amino acids. In DNA form, the CDR3 reads TGCGCCAGCAGCCAAGAAAGTTTAGCGGGGGATAGCACAGATACGCAGTATTTT. As protein: CASSQESLAGDSTDTQYF.

CDR3: CASSKTASTANTGELFF. The CDR3 region has the DNA TGTGCCAGCAGTAAGACTGCATCTACCGCGAACACCGGGGAGCTGTTTTTT. This chain links TRBV2 with TRBJ2-2; D is uncertain. The V end was cut by 5 bases, the J end by 0 bases, with 16 bases between. CDR1 and CDR2 (germline): SNHLY, FYNNEI. This CDR3 spans 17 amino acids.

This clone was observed many times. The rearrangement joins TRBV28 to TRBJ2-7; D is possibly TRBD2 (6 bases). V dropped 3 bases and J dropped 0 bases, with 6 bases sitting between them. This CDR3 spans 13 amino acids. In germline, CDR1 is MDHEN, CDR2 SYDVKM. CDR3 DNA: TGTGCCAGCAGTTTCGGGAGCTCCTACGAGCAGTACTTC. The encoded protein is CASSFGSSYEQYF.

This clone appeared a few times. This rearrangement joins TRBV7-9 to TRBJ2-5; 8 nucleotides agree with TRBD1. Looked up from germline, CDR1 is SEHNR and CDR2 is FQNEAQ (reference sequence). V lost 3 bases and J lost 4; bases outside the gene matches: 7. This CDR3 is 15 amino acids long. CDR3 loop: CASSFGQGIGETQYF. CDR3 nucleotides: TGTGCCAGCAGCTTCGGACAGGGCATCGGAGAGACCCAGTACTTC.

This clone appeared a single time. V and J are TRBV5-6 and TRBJ1-1; 8 bases match TRBD1. Per germline, CDR1 SGHDT and CDR2 YYEEEE. Trimming cost V 5 bases and J 4 bases; bases outside gene matches: 13. The CDR3 covers 16 residues. The CDR3 DNA reads TGTGCCAGCAGACCTTCGAACAGGGGGGATTCCACTGAAGCTTTCTTT. Residues: CASRPSNRGDSTEAFF.

The chain couples TRBV11-2 to TRBJ2-1; tentatively, D is TRBD2 (6 bases). CDR1 and CDR2 (germline): SGHAT, FQNNGV. Trimming left V 5 bases short and J 6 bases short, with 17 bases between. The CDR3 spans 15 residues. The CDR3, as DNA: TGTGCCAGCAGCAACCGGGACTTATTATCCAATGAGCAGTTCTTC. Translated: CASSNRDLLSNEQFF.

The table lists this clone with a few counts. This rearrangement joins TRBV1 to TRBJ2-1. TRBV1 is a listed pseudogene. CDR3 length: 16 residues. In DNA form, the CDR3 reads TGCACCAGCAGCCAAGTGGGGGGACACCCTATCTATGAGCAGTTCTTC. Amino acids: CTSSQVGGHPIYEQFF.

This clone was picked up a small number of times. The J gene is TRBJ1-1, the V gene TRBV20-1; D may be TRBD1 (6 bases). Germline CDR1 DFQATT, CDR2 SNEGSKA (reference sequence). The CDR3 has 11 amino acids. V lost 3 bases to trimming and J lost 8 bases, with 10 bases between them. The CDR3 coding sequence is TGCAGTGCTAGTCTAGACAGGGAAGCTTTCTTT. Its protein is CSASLDREAFF.

This clone was observed a few times. CDR3 in amino acids: CASSGLAGLVQYF. CDR3 nucleotide sequence: TGCGCCAGCAGCGGACTAGCGGGGCTCGTGCAGTACTTC. V gene TRBV4-1 combines with J gene TRBJ2-7; 12 bases align to TRBD2. CDR3 size: 13 residues. V lost 5 bases and J lost 9; bases outside the gene matches: 5. Looked up from germline, CDR1 is MGHRA and CDR2 is YSYEKL.

This clone has a count of ten or more. The genes are TRBV7-2 and TRBJ1-2; no clear D gene. V was shortened by 3 bases and J by 5 bases, with 13 bases between the two germline ends. The germline gives CDR1 SGHTA, CDR2 FQGNSA. The CDR3 runs 14 residues. CDR3 sequence reads: CASSFGQEVYGYTF. The DNA for the CDR3 is TGTGCCAGCAGCTTCGGGCAGGAGGTGTATGGCTACACCTTC.

This chain links TRBV28 with TRBJ2-7, with 7 bases fitting TRBD1. CDR3 size: 13 residues. Trimming cost V 10 bases and J 5 bases; bases outside gene matches: 11. Germline values: CDR1 MDHEN, CDR2 SYDVKM. The chain's CDR3 is CATGGPIRNEQYF. The CDR3 DNA follows: TGTGCCACAGGGGGACCGATAAGGAACGAGCAGTACTTC.

This clone was seen a handful of times. Different DNA sequences within this sample yield the same CDR3. The chain carries TRBV9 and TRBJ2-3, with 7 bases matching TRBD2. The germline gives CDR1 SGDLS, CDR2 YYNGEE. The CDR3 covers 16 residues. Trimming cost V 0 bases and J 2 bases; bases outside gene matches: 6. The CDR3, as DNA: TGTGCCAGCAGCGTAGGCGTTAGCGGGTACACAGATACGCAGTATTTT. This encodes CASSVGVSGYTDTQYF.